This T cell receptor beta chain was identified in a study of blood T cell repertoires in COVID-19. Assay: immunoSEQ multiplex PCR; the TCRdb copy retains only in-frame clones and omits some. The top ten clones hold under 1.3% of a sample with nearly 350,000 clones, roughly 87% of them seen once. Participants were aged about 18 to 100 years, lived in 24 US areas, and enrolled virtually. Two negative PCRs, clearance, or symptom resolution had been documented for recovered Cohort 3 donors. The J segment lost 0 bases and the V segment lost 6 bases, leaving 5 bases of the junction unmatched. This CDR3 region has 15 residues. Per germline, CDR1 SNHLY and CDR2 FYNNEI.

This clonotype originated in a woman aged 25 to 39 who had recovered from COVID-19. The chain links TRBV2 to TRBJ1-5, with TRBD1 matching 7 bases. Sequenced input: PBMCs or T cells enriched from blood (not recorded which). The CDR3 region is CASSLGQVSNQPQHF. CDR3 DNA: TGTGCCAGCAGCCTTGGACAGGTTAGCAATCAGCCCCAGCATTTT.